This TCR beta chain was captured in a study of OX40 agonist ivuxolimab in advanced cancers. On the study more broadly: Dosing consisted of intravenous ivuxolimab at 0.01 to 10 mg/kg every 2 weeks.

Only in-frame clones appear in the TCRdb table, and some are missing; sequencing was by immunoSEQ multiplex PCR. The sample includes some 50,000 clones, around 88% seen only once; the top ten take roughly 13%. Drawing of blood for sampling happened at baseline, at cycle 4 day 1, and at cycle 7 day 1. The sequence was collected from an adult with an advanced solid tumor such as melanoma, head and neck, liver or kidney cancer. The sequences come from CD4+ or CD8+ T cells sorted from blood, collected in a trial of the OX40 agonist ivuxolimab.

CDR3 coding DNA: TGTGCCAGCAGCTTAACGAGGGCAGGGTCTGACACCGGGGAGCTGTTTTTT. Translating it yields CASSLTRAGSDTGELFF. The gene calls are TRBV7-3 and TRBJ2-2, with D possibly being TRBD1 or TRBD2 (5 bases each). In germline, CDR1 is SGHTA, CDR2 FQGTGA. V shed 0 bases and J shed 3 bases, with 14 bases lying between them. The CDR3 is 17 amino acids.